This T cell receptor beta chain is drawn from a study of tumor-infiltrating lymphocytes in primary liver carcinoma. cDNA specific to TCR beta was made from 500 ng of total RNA, with a constant-region primer employed for priming. Library construction for TCR beta comprised three nested multiplex PCR rounds performed with slightly modified ARM-PCR. In the first two PCR rounds, TRBV1-TRBV30 forward primers were paired with a C-beta reverse primer, and each round lasted approximately 9 cycles. TCRdb called the multiplex PCR reads again in MiXCR, with one record for every CDR3 protein. The sample records 250,000 to 350,000 distinct CDR3 sequences, nearly 60% being singletons. Between the trimmed V and J ends, which lost 3 bases and 2 bases, there was a span of 11 bases. The CDR3 extends over 15 amino acids. Germline CDR1 reads MNHEY; CDR2 reads SVGEGT. This clonotype was recorded a few times. Germline DNA was also extracted, while the blood RNA originated from unsorted whole blood.

This receptor was taken from a woman in her 30s with primary liver carcinoma and hepatitis B virus infection. Material: peripheral blood. The chain joins TRBV6-2 or TRBV6-3 to TRBJ1-5; no clear D gene. CDR3 nucleotide sequence: TGTGCCAGCAGTTATAGTGGGCTCGGCAATCAGCCCCAGCATTTT. Protein: CASSYSGLGNQPQHF.